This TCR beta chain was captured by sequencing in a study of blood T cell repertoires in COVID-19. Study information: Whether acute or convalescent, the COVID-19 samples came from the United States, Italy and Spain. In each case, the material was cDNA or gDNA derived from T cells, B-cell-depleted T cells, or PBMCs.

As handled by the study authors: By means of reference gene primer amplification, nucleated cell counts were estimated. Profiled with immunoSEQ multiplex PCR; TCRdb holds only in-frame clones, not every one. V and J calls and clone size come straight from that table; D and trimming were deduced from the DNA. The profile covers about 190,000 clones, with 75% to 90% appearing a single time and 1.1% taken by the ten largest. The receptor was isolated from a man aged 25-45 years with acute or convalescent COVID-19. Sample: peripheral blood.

CDR3 amino acids: CAIRLAGGDSGYTF. The CDR3 bases are TGTGCCATCAGATTGGCAGGGGGAGATAGTGGCTACACCTTC. V is TRBV10-3 and J is TRBJ1-2, with TRBD1 matching 7 bases. The CDR3 length is 14 residues. Germline CDR1 ENHRY, CDR2 SYGVKD. Losses at the gene ends were 6 bases for V and 7 bases for J; bases not matched to a gene: 11.